This T cell receptor beta chain was sequenced for a study of beta chain features in type 1 diabetes (dated by TCRdb to between 2017 and 2018). Background on the whole study: Mean age, gender distribution, total cell number and subset yield were not different between patients and healthy donors. A total of approximately 100 million sorted cells were examined across all samples, and the number of cells per subset was strongly correlated with RNA yield. The study compared TCRB repertoires of sorted circulating CD4+ T cell subsets between recently diagnosed type 1 diabetes patients and matched healthy donors. Regulatory and stem cell-like memory subsets were obtained from only 8 patients and roughly eight healthy donors, while naive and central memory subsets were obtained from all 28 donors. The paper's findings and limits, for the study overall: In all four CD4+ subsets, TCRB CDR3 length was moderately but significantly shorter in type 1 diabetes patients. Fewer insertions and more nucleotide deletions at VDJ recombination sites were observed in patients with type 1 diabetes, implying thymic rearrangement abnormalities. Because cDNA rather than genomic DNA was sequenced, highly expressing activated cells could have been over-represented, although no difference in activation and CD3 levels was found between groups. The naive, central memory and regulatory TCRB repertoires appeared to resemble one another more closely among patients than among healthy donors. Shorter templates might have been favored by PCR, but patient and control samples were amplified and corrected together, so both groups would have been affected equally by any skew. Because small numbers of individuals were included in the HLA sub-analyses, any influence of HLA type on TCRB rearrangement was left unresolved.

Each donor gave one peripheral blood draw, averaging approximately 120 mL, which was collected into heparinised tubes. A BD FACSAria II was used to sort naive, central memory, regulatory and stem cell-like memory CD4+ T cells with a panel that included CD45RO, CCR7, CD25, CD127, CD95 and CD27. Purity was above 98% for every sorted population. PBMCs were isolated right away by Lymphoprep density gradient centrifugation and were stained directly, without culture. Samples were stained and sorted in pairs, with one healthy donor and one patient per experiment, so that batch effects were minimized. From a lookup of the germline V gene, CDR1 and CDR2 are ENHRY and SYGVKD. Its CDR3 holds 15 amino acids, cysteine through phenylalanine. The kept DNA is CDR3 alone, 45 bases in frame from the first base. Trimming removed 6 bases from V and 10 bases from J; the gene matches leave 14 bases unexplained. On this clone: Its target antigen remains unknown. Per-base qualities were not stored, and no clone one base away is much larger.

The High Capacity cDNA Reverse Transcription Kit was used to reverse transcribe all of the isolated RNA, meaning that expressed TCRB transcripts were what got sequenced. Naive, central memory and regulatory T cell samples underwent deep immunoSEQ sequencing, averaging about 3.5 million total reads per sample. Sorted cells were lysed in RLT buffer and RNA was extracted with DNase-treated RNeasy Micro or Mini kits, depending on cell number. Each cell subset was processed on its own to prevent cross-contamination, while patient and healthy donor samples were processed together. The immunoSEQ multiplex PCR was used to amplify TCRB sequences from cDNA, generating 87-bp fragments that spanned the CDR3 region. Sequencing of the amplicons was performed on the Illumina HiSeq platform. The paper's processing steps were these. PCR bias was computationally corrected using synthetic template baselines, reads within Hamming distance 2 were collapsed, and singletons that could not be merged were discarded. By aligning reads against IMGT, V, D and J genes, CDR3 length, and insertions or deletions at six rearrangement sites were assigned. Within each subset, clonotype counts were normalized to sorted cell number, and only after that were true diversity and Gini coefficients computed with the tcR R package. Repertoire sharing was quantified using the overlap coefficient calculated on TCRB nucleotide sequences. In its TCRdb copy, this immuneACCESS table keeps in-frame sequences only and misses some clones. Where compared with another copy, unresolved V genes explain less than half of these, and the others have no known cause. V, J and clone size reflect that table, while D and trimming were determined from the DNA. The sample table shows some 22,000 clones, and nearly 70% are seen once. Of the sample, approximately 2.1% is held by the ten largest clones.

The chain couples TRBV10-3 to TRBJ2-5, with TRBD1 matching 10 junction bases. The sequenced sample consisted of Tregs from blood. In light of the paper, this sample's cell subset or site label describes: regulatory CD4+ T cells. This receptor was taken from a woman aged 40 to 55 in good health. The DNA sequence is given as TGTGCCATCAGGCTGACAGGGGGCCCACGGGGGGACCAGTACTTC. This is translated as CAIRLTGGPRGDQYF.